Sequencing of this T cell receptor (beta chain) was carried out in a study of PD-L1 blockade in urothelial cancer. About the research overall: Patients went on atezolizumab around 2014, receiving 1,200 mg intravenously every 3 weeks. About 90% of the 29 patients were males with bladder-origin urothelial cancer.

Sequencing was performed with immunoSEQ multiplex PCR; in TCRdb, only in-frame clones are kept and a portion is missing. The sample records some 41,000 clones, 85% being singletons. Indicated time point: peripheral blood 6 weeks after treatment start. Trimming left V 1 base short and J 9 bases short, with 10 bases between. The CDR3 length is 11 residues. In germline, CDR1 is GTSNPN, CDR2 SVGIG (reference sequence). The material sequenced was PBMCs, taken around atezolizumab (anti-PD-L1) treatment. This rearrangement joins TRBV30 to TRBJ2-7, with a possible D match to TRBD2 (5 bases). This receptor was taken from a man aged 65 to 85 with urothelial cancer. The chain's CDR3 is CAWSALGGQYF. As DNA, the CDR3 is TGTGCCTGGAGTGCTTTAGGAGGGCAGTACTTC.